A selection of T cell receptor beta chains follows, all from one sample in a study of post-analysis software for immune sequencing data. Each CDR3 protein is one row after TCRdb ran MiXCR on the PCR reads. The sample contains some 240,000 distinct CDR3 sequences, 36% of which appear only once. The sequenced sample consisted of blood. These receptors were obtained from a girl between 10 and 17 years old with multiple sclerosis. CDR3s leave out the opening cysteine and the closing phenylalanine or tryptophan.

11 TRBV6-5 ASSQFGGNEQF
13 TRBV6-5 ASSPGDRPSEKLF
13 TRBV4-1 ASSQAGAGTDTQY
11 TRBV20-1 SARRDSNQPQH
13 TRBV6-5 ASSSGGQGRGTQY
11 TRBV6-2/TRBV6-3 ASGTGESYEQY
9 TRBV29-1 SGDRDTEAF
14 TRBV2 ASTRSRLANTGELF
11 TRBV29-1 SVGEGGNQPQH
12 TRBV18 ANPPGQGASGYT
12 TRBV20-1 SASRAGGLYEQY
13 TRBV6-1 ASSEVGGSSYEQY